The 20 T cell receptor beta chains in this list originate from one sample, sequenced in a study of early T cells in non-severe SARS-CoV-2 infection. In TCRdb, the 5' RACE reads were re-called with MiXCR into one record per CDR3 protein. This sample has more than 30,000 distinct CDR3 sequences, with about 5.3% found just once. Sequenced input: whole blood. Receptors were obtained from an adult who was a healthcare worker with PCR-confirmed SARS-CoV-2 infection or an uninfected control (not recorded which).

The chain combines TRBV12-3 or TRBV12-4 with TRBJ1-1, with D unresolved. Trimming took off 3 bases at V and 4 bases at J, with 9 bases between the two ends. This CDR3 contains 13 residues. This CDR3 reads CASSFRWGTEAFF. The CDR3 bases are TGTGCCAGCAGTTTCCGGTGGGGCACTGAAGCTTTCTTT.

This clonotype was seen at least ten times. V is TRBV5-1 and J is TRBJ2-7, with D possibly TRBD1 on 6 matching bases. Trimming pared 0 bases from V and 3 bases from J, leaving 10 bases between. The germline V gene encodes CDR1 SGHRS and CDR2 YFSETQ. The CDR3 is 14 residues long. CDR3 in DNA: TGCGCCAGCAGCTTGGATGGACAGAACTACGAGCAGTACTTC. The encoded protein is CASSLDGQNYEQYF.

The CDR3 loop reads CASSPGTSGGFNEQFF. The CDR3 coding sequence is TGTGCCAGCAGCCCAGGGACTAGCGGGGGGTTCAATGAGCAGTTCTTC. The chain recombines TRBV7-3 with TRBJ2-1, with 15 bases fitting TRBD2. The V and J ends lost 5 bases and 6 bases, in that order; junction bases with no gene match: 5. The CDR3 is 16 amino acids. Germline V gives CDR1 SGHTA, CDR2 FQGTGA. The variable domain in full, completed from reference TRBV7-3 and TRBJ2-1, reads GAGVSQTPSNKVTEKGKYVELRCDPISGHTALYWYRQSLGQGPEFLIYFQGTGAADDSGLPNDRFFAVRPEGSVSTLKIQRTERGDSAVYLCASSPGTSGGFNEQFFGPGTRLTVL.

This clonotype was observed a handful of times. The CDR3 DNA reads as TGTGCCAGCAGCAGGGTAAAGGGAGATACGCAGTATTTT. Translation: CASSRVKGDTQYF. The genes are TRBV25-1 and TRBJ2-3; possible D gene TRBD1, 5 bases. The CDR3 has 13 amino acids. V dropped 6 bases and J dropped 5 bases, with 12 bases sitting between them. Germline CDR1 is MGHDK and CDR2 is SYGVNS.

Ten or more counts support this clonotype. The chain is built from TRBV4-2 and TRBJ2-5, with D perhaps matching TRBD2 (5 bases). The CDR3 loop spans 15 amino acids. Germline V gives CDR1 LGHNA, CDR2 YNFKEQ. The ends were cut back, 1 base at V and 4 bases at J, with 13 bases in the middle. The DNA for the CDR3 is TGTGCCAGCAGCCAAGTAGGAGGAGAGGCAGAGACCCAGTACTTC. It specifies CASSQVGGEAETQYF.

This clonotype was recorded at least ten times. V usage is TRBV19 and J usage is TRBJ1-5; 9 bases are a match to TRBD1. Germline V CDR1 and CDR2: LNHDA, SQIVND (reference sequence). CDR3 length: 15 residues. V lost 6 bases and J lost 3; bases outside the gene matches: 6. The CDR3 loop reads CASRRTGDYNQPQHF. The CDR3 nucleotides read TGTGCCAGTAGGAGGACAGGGGATTACAATCAGCCCCAGCATTTT.

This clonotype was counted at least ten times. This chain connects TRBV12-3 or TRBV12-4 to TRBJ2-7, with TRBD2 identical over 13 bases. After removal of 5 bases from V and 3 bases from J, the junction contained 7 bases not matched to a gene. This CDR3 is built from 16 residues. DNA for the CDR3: TGTGCCAGCAGTAGAACTAGCGGGAGGGCCCTCTACGAGCAGTACTTC. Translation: CASSRTSGRALYEQYF.

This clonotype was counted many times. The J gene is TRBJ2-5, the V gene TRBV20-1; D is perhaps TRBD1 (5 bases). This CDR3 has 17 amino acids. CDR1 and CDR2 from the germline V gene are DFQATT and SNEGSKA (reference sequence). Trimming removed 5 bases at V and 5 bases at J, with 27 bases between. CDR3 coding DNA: TGCAGTGCTGTGGGCCCCCCAATCGCAAGGGGCGGCGAGACCCAGTACTTC. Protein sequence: CSAVGPPIARGGETQYF.

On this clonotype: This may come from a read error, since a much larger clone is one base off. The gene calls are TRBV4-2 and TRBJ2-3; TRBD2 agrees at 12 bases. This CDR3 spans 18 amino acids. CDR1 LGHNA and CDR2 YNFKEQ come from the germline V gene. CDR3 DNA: TGTGCCTGCAGCCCCCAACCCACTAGCGGGGGGCTCACAGATACGCAGTATTTT. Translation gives CACSPQPTSGGLTDTQYF.

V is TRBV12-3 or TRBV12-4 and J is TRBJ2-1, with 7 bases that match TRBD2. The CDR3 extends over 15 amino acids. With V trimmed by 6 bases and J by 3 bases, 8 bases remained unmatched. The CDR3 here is CASRGLAAYYNEQFF. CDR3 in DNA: TGTGCCAGCAGGGGGCTAGCGGCATACTACAATGAGCAGTTCTTC.

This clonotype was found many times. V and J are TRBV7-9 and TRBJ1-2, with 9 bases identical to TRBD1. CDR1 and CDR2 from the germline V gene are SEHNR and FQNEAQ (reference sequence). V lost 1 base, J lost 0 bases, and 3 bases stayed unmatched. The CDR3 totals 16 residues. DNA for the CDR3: TGTGCCAGCAGCTTAGTACAGGGGGCGACTAACTATGGCTACACCTTC. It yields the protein CASSLVQGATNYGYTF.

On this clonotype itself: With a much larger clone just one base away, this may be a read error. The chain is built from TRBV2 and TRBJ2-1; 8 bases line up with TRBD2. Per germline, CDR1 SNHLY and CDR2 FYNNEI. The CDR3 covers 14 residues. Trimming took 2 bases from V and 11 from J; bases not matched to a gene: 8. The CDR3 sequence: CASSEPAGEVKQFF. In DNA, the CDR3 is TGTGCCAGCAGTGAACCAGCGGGAGAGGTGAAGCAGTTCTTC.

As DNA, the CDR3 is TGTGCCAGCTCACCAAGAAGGACTAGTCACCAAGAGACCCAGTACTTC. It translates to CASSPRRTSHQETQYF. V usage is TRBV18 and J usage is TRBJ2-5; 7 nucleotides line up with TRBD2. Germline V gene sequence: CDR1 KGHSH, CDR2 LQKENI. V trimming: 2 bases; J trimming: 0 bases; junction bases outside the gene matches: 6. The CDR3 spans 16 residues.

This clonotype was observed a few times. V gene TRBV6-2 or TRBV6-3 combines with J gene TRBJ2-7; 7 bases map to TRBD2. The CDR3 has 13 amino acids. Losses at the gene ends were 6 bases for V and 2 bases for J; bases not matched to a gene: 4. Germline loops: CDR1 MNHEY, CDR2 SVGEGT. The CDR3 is CASSPRGAYEQYF. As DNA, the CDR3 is TGTGCCAGCAGCCCCCGGGGGGCCTACGAGCAGTACTTC.

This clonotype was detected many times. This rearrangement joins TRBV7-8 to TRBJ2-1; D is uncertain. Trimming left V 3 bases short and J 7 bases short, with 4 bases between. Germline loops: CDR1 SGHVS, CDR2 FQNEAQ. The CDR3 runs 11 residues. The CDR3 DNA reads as TGTGCCAGCAGCTTGGGGAATGAGCAGTTCTTC. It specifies CASSLGNEQFF. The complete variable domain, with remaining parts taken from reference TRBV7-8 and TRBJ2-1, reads GAGVSQSPRYKVAKRGQDVALRCDPISGHVSLFWYQQALGQGPEFLTYFQNEAQLDKSGLPSDRFFAERPEGSVSTLKIQRTQQEDSAVYLCASSLGNEQFFGPGTRLTVL.

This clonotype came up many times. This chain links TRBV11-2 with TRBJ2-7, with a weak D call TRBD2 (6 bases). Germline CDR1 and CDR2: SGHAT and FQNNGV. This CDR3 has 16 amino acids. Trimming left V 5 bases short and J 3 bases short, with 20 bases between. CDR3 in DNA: TGTGCCAGCAGCCTCGTGAAGAGCGGAGGGATCTACGAGCAGTACTTC. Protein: CASSLVKSGGIYEQYF.

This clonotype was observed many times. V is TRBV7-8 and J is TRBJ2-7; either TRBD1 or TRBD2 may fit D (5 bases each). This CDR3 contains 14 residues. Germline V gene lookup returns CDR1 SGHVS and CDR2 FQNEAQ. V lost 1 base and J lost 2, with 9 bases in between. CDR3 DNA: TGTGCCAGCAGCTTAGGGGGACGGACCTACGAGCAGTACTTC. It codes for CASSLGGRTYEQYF.

The DNA for the CDR3 is TGCGCCAGCAGCGTGGGGACTAGCGGTGCCTACGAGCAGTACTTC. This translates into CASSVGTSGAYEQYF. This chain uses TRBV5-1 with TRBJ2-7; 11 nucleotides align to TRBD2. Germline-derived CDR1 and CDR2 are SGHRS and YFSETQ. This CDR3 is built from 15 residues. The V gene end was trimmed by 4 bases and the J gene end by 2 bases; junction bases not matched to a gene: 5.

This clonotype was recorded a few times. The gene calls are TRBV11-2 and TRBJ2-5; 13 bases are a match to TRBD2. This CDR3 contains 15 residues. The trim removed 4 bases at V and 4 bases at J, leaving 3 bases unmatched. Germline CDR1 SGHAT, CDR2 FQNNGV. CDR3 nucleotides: TGTGCCAGCAGCTCGGGACTAGCGGGGAGAGAGACCCAGTACTTC. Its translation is CASSSGLAGRETQYF.

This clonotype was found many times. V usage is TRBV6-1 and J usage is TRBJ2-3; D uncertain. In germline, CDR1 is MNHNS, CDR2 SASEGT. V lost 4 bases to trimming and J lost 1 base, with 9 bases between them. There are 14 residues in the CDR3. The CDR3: CASSASRGTDTQYF. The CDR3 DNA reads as TGTGCCAGCAGTGCGTCCAGAGGCACAGATACGCAGTATTTT.